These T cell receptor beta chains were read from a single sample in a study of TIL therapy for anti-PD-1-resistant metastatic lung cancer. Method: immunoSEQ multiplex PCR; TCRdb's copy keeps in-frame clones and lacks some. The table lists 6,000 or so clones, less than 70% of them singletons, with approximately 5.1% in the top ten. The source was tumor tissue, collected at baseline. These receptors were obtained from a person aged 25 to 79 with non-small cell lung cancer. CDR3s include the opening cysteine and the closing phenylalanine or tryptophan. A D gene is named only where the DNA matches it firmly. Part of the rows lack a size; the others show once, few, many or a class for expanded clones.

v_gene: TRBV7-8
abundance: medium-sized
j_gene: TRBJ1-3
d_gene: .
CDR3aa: CASSLDSTGNTIYF
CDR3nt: TGTGCCAGCAGCTTAGATAGTACGGGAAACACCATATATTTT

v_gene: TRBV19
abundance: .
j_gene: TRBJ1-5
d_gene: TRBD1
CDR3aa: CASSIQTGANQPQHF
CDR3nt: TGTGCCAGTAGTATTCAGACAGGGGCAAATCAGCCCCAGCATTTT

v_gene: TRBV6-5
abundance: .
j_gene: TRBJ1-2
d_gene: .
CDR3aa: CASRTDSNYGYTF
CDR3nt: TGTGCCAGCAGGACCGATTCTAACTATGGCTACACCTTC

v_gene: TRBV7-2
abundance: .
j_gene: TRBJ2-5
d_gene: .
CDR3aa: CASSLNPLAVGETQYF
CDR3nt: TGTGCCAGCAGCTTAAACCCTCTCGCGGTGGGGGAGACCCAGTACTTC

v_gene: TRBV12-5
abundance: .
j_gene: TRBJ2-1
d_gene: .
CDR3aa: CASGLDSSSYNEQFF
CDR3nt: TGTGCTAGTGGTTTGGACTCCAGCTCCTACAATGAGCAGTTCTTC

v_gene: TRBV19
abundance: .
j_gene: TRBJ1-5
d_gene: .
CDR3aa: CASSIRAGRGDQPQHF
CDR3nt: TGTGCCAGTAGTATTAGGGCTGGGAGGGGAGATCAGCCCCAGCATTTT

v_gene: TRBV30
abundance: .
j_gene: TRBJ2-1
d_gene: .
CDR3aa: CAWSKGTPGEQFF
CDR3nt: TGTGCCTGGAGCAAAGGGACTCCGGGGGAGCAGTTCTTC

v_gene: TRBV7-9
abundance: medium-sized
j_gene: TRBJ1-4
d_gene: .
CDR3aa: CASLGGSGEKLFF
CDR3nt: TGTGCTTCTCTGGGGGGCTCGGGTGAAAAACTGTTTTTT

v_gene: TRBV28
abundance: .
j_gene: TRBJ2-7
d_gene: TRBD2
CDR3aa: CASNRGGAYEQYF
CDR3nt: TGTGCCAGCAATCGGGGAGGGGCCTACGAGCAGTACTTC

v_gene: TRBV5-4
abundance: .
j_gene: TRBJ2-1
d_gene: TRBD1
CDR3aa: CASSSDRGRGSYNEQFF
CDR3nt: TGTGCCAGCAGCTCTGACAGGGGCCGAGGCTCCTACAATGAGCAGTTCTTC

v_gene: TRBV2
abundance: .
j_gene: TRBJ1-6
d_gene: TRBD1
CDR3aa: CASSDAGQGLISNSPLHF
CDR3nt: TGTGCCAGCAGTGACGCGGGACAGGGTCTAATTTCGAATTCACCCCTCCACTTT

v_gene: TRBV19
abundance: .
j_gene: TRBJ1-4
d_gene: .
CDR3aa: CASKALGDLKEKLFF
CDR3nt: TGTGCCAGTAAGGCGTTGGGGGACTTAAAAGAAAAACTGTTTTTT

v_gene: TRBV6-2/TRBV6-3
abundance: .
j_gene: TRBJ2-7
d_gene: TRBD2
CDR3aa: CASSYQTSGQGKSSYEQYF
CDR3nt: TGTGCCAGCAGTTACCAGACTAGCGGCCAAGGGAAGAGCTCCTACGAGCAGTACTTC

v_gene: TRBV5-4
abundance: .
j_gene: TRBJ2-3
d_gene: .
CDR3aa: CASSPAPPRNTAPDTQYF
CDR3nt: TGTGCCAGCAGCCCGGCCCCTCCTAGAAACACAGCCCCAGATACGCAGTATTTT

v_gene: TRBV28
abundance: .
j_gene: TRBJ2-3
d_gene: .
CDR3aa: CASSTRDISTDTQYF
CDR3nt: TGTGCCAGCAGTACCCGTGACATATCCACAGATACGCAGTATTTT

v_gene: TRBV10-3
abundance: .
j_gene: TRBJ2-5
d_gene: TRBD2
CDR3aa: CAISNSGGLQETQYF
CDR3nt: TGTGCCATCAGTAATAGCGGGGGGTTGCAAGAGACCCAGTACTTC

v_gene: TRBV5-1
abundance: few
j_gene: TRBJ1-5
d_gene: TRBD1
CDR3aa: CASSQDRETQPQHF
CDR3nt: TGCGCCAGCAGCCAAGACAGGGAGACACAGCCCCAGCATTTT

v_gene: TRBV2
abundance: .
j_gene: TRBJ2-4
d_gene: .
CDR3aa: CASNPGRGDFKNIQYF
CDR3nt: TGTGCCAGTAATCCTGGCAGGGGCGACTTCAAAAACATTCAGTACTTC

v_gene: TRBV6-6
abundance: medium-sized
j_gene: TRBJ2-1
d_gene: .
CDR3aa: CASKRRGDIDEQFF
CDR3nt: TGTGCCAGCAAACGAAGGGGGGACATAGATGAGCAGTTCTTC

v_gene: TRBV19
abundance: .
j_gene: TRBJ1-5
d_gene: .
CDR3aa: CASSIMDSNQPQHF
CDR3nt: TGTGCCAGTAGTATCATGGATAGCAATCAGCCCCAGCATTTT

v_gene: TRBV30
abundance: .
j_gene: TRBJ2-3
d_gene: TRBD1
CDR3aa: CAWRPGQGFRDTQYF
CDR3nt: TGTGCCTGGAGACCGGGACAGGGTTTCAGAGATACGCAGTATTTT

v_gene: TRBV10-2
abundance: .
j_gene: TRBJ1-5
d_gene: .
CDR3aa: CASSDHSNQPQHF
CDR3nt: TGCGCCAGCAGTGATCATAGCAATCAGCCCCAGCATTTT

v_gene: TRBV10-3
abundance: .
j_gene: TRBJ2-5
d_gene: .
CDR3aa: CAISFSAHKETQYF
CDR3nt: TGTGCCATCAGCTTCTCGGCCCACAAAGAGACCCAGTACTTC

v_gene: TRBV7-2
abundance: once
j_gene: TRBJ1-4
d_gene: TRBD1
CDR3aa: CASSLGDRGLREKLFF
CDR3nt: TGTGCCAGCAGCTTGGGGGACAGGGGGCTACGGGAAAAACTGTTTTTT

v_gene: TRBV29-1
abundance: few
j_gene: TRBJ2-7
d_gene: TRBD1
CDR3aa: CSVEDTGGYEQYF
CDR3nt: TGCAGCGTTGAAGACACAGGGGGGTACGAGCAGTACTTC

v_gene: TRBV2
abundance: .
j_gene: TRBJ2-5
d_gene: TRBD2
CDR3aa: CASSEAPSGETQYF
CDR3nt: TGTGCCAGCAGTGAAGCCCCTAGCGGAGAGACCCAGTACTTC